These 12 T cell receptor beta chains came from one sample sequenced in a study of control samples from healthy donors and cancer patients (dated by TCRdb to the early 2020s). Libraries were prepared through the immunoSEQ multiplex PCR assay. TCRdb provides this immuneACCESS table in a form limited to in-frame rearrangements. Some clones are lacking; in checked studies, under half of them reflect an unresolved V gene, and why the rest are absent is not known. The sample includes 95,000 to 150,000 clones, with more than 70% observed a single time. Less than 40% of the sample goes to the ten largest clones. Sequenced material: blood. These receptors all come from a man aged 50-60 years in good health.

The V and J genes are TRBV5-6 and TRBJ1-1, with a weak D call TRBD1 (6 bases). V lost 4 bases to trimming and J lost 8 bases, with 9 bases between them. Germline values: CDR1 SGHDT, CDR2 YYEEEE. The CDR3 has 11 amino acids. CDR3 nucleotide sequence: TGTGCCAGCAGCCGGACAGACGAAGCTTTCTTT. Protein: CASSRTDEAFF.

The V call is TRBV9, the J call TRBJ1-1, with D perhaps TRBD1 (6 bases). Germline values: CDR1 SGDLS, CDR2 YYNGEE. V dropped 0 bases and J dropped 3 bases, with 15 bases sitting between them. The CDR3 extends over 16 amino acids. CDR3 region: CASSVGWWGPDTEAFF. CDR3 nucleotide sequence: TGTGCCAGCAGCGTAGGGTGGTGGGGGCCTGACACTGAAGCTTTCTTT.

This chain links TRBV4-3 with TRBJ1-1; D ambiguous. The CDR3 has 13 residues. V was trimmed by 1 base and J by 4 bases, leaving 7 bases between them. CDR1 is LGHNA and CDR2 is YSLEER in the germline V gene. Written as DNA, the CDR3 is TGCGCCAGCAGCCAAGGACCCGGCACTGAAGCTTTCTTT. This codes for CASSQGPGTEAFF.

CDR3 sequence: CASSFKAGTGGQYF. For the CDR3, the DNA is TGTGCCAGCAGTTTCAAGGCAGGGACTGGCGGGCAGTACTTC. The J gene is TRBJ2-7, the V gene TRBV27, with D perhaps matching TRBD2 (6 bases). Germline-derived CDR1 and CDR2 are MNHEY and SMNVEV (reference sequence). Trimming left V 3 bases short and J 9 bases short, with 18 bases between. This CDR3 region has 14 residues.

The chain joins TRBV6-5 to TRBJ2-2; D may be TRBD1 (5 bases). This CDR3 has 14 residues. The V gene lost 4 bases and the J gene lost 4 bases, with 10 bases spanning the gap. The germline V gene has CDR1 MNHEY and CDR2 SVGAGI. CDR3 in DNA: TGTGCCAGCAGTTTCCAGGGTAGCACCGGGGAGCTGTTTTTT. Residues: CASSFQGSTGELFF.

The DNA for the CDR3 is TGCGCCAGCAGCTTGAGCCGGGCGTGGATGGATGAGCAGTTCTTC. It codes for CASSLSRAWMDEQFF. The genes are TRBV5-1 and TRBJ2-1; D gene uncertain. V lost 1 base and J lost 8, with 16 bases in between. From germline, CDR1 is SGHRS and CDR2 YFSETQ. This CDR3 spans 15 amino acids.

The chain combines TRBV11-3 with TRBJ2-7; 10 bases are a match to TRBD1. CDR3 length: 16 residues. Germline V CDR1 and CDR2: SGHNT, YENEEA. V shed 5 bases, J shed 5 bases, and the junction held 12 bases outside the gene matches. This CDR3 is CASSPDPGQGWDEQYF. The CDR3 region has the DNA TGTGCCAGCAGCCCCGACCCGGGACAGGGGTGGGACGAGCAGTACTTC.

This CDR3 is CASCPLLNNVLTF. The CDR3 DNA reads TGTGCCAGCTGCCCTCTCCTGAACAACGTCCTGACTTTC. This chain joins TRBV2 and TRBJ2-6; no definite D call. In germline, CDR1 is SNHLY, CDR2 FYNNEI. CDR3 length equals 13 residues. V dropped 8 bases and J dropped 9 bases, with 14 bases sitting between them.

The CDR3 loop reads CASGVGQGKGYTF. For the CDR3, the DNA is TGTGCTAGTGGTGTGGGACAGGGAAAAGGCTACACCTTC. This chain joins TRBV12-5 and TRBJ1-2; 9 nucleotides align to TRBD1. The CDR3 sequence is 13 residues long. The trim removed 5 bases at V and 8 bases at J, leaving 6 bases unmatched. The germline CDR1 and CDR2 sequences are LGHNT and FRNRAP.

The chain recombines TRBV3-1 (or the pseudogene TRBV3-2) with TRBJ2-3; 10 positions agree with TRBD1. The CDR3 contains 14 residues. Germline loops: CDR1 LGHDT, CDR2 YNNKEL (reference sequence). The V segment lost 3 bases and the J segment 5 bases; nucleotides outside the gene matches: 2. In DNA form, the CDR3 reads TGTGCCAGCAGCCAGGGACAGGGGTTAGATACGCAGTATTTT. It translates to CASSQGQGLDTQYF.

The gene calls are TRBV19 and TRBJ2-3, with a possible D match to TRBD2 (6 bases). The V end was cut by 5 bases, the J end by 5 bases, with 14 bases between. The germline V gene has CDR1 LNHDA and CDR2 SQIVND (reference sequence). The CDR3 consists of 14 residues. For the CDR3, the DNA is TGTGCCAGTAGTCCGGAGGGAGGTAGAGATACGCAGTATTTT. This codes for CASSPEGGRDTQYF. The full variable domain, rest sourced from reference TRBV19 and TRBJ2-3, is DGGITQSPKYLFRKEGQNVTLSCEQNLNHDAMYWYRQDPGQGLRLIYYSQIVNDFQKGDIAEGYSVSREKKESFPLTVTSAQKNPTAFYLCASSPEGGRDTQYFGPGTRLTVL.

The chain combines TRBV4-3 with TRBJ2-1; D possibly corresponds to TRBD1 (5 bases). Germline lookup yields CDR1 LGHNA and CDR2 YSLEER. CDR3 size: 14 residues. V was shortened by 2 bases and J by 5 bases, with 10 bases between the two germline ends. The CDR3 DNA reads as TGCGCCAGCAGCCAAAGTACAGGTAACAATGAGCAGTTCTTC. Protein: CASSQSTGNNEQFF.